This T cell receptor (beta chain) was profiled in a study of response to subunit inactivated influenza vaccine. Broader study findings: Authors suggested seasonal influenza vaccinations each recruit few new T cells.

This clonotype was seen a few times. The antigen is not known. TCRdb independently ran MiXCR on the RT-PCR reads; one entry per CDR3 protein. The table has 550,000 to 650,000 distinct CDR3 sequences, approximately 12% seen once. The input for sequencing was PBMCs from blood, taken on the day of vaccination. The source of this sequence is a man aged 50-60 years who received an inactivated influenza vaccine.

CDR3 protein: CASSPPKTGVTDTQYF. In DNA form, the CDR3 reads TGTGCCAGCAGCCCTCCGAAGACGGGGGTCACAGATACGCAGTATTTT. The chain recombines TRBV7-3 with TRBJ2-3; possible D gene TRBD2, 6 bases. CDR1 and CDR2 (germline): SGHTA, FQGTGA. The CDR3 loop spans 16 amino acids. Trimming removed 5 bases from V and 2 bases from J, with 17 bases in between. Full variable domain (missing parts from reference TRBV7-3 and TRBJ2-3): GAGVSQTPSNKVTEKGKYVELRCDPISGHTALYWYRQSLGQGPEFLIYFQGTGAADDSGLPNDRFFAVRPEGSVSTLKIQRTERGDSAVYLCASSPPKTGVTDTQYFGPGTRLTVL.